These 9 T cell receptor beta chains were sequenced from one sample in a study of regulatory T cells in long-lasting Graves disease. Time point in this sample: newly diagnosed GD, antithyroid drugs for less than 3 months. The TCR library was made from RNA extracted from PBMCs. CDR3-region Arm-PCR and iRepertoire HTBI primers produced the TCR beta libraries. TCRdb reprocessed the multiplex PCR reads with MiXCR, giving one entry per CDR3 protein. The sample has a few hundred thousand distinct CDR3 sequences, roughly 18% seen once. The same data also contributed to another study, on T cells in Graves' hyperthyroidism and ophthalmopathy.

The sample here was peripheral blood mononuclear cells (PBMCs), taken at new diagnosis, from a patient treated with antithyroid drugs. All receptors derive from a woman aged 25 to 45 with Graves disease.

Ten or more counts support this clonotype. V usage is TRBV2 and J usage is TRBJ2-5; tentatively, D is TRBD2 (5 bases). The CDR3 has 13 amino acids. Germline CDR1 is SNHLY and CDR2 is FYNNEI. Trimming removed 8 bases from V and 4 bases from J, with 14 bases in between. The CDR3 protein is CASGGSGPETQYF. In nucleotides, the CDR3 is TGTGCCAGCGGAGGCAGTGGGCCAGAGACCCAGTACTTC.

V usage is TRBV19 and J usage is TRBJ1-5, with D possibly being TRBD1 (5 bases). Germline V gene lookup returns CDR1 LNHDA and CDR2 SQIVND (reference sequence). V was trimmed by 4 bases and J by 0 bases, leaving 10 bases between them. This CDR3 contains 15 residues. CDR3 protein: CASSSTGNSNQPQHF. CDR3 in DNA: TGTGCCAGTAGTAGTACAGGTAATAGCAATCAGCCCCAGCATTTT.

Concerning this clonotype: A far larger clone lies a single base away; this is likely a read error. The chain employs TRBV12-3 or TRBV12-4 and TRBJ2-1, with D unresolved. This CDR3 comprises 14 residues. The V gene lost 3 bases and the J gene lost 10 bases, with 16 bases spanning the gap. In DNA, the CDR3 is TGTGCCAGCAGTTTGGGGATACCCTCCTACGAGCAGTTCTTC. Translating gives CASSLGIPSYEQFF.

DNA for the CDR3: TGCAGTGCCATAACGGGTGGGGGGGCCGAAGATACGCAGTATTTT. Its protein product is CSAITGGGAEDTQYF. The V and J genes are TRBV20-1 and TRBJ2-3, with D maybe TRBD2 (7 bases). This CDR3 has 15 amino acids. The germline V gene encodes CDR1 DFQATT and CDR2 SNEGSKA (reference sequence). Trimming left V 6 bases short and J 5 bases short, with 21 bases between.

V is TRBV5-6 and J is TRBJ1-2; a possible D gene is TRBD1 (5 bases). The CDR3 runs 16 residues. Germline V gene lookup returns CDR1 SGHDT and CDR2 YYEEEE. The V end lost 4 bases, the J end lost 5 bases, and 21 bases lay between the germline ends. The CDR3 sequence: CASSATGTPERYGYTF. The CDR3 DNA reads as TGTGCCAGCAGCGCTACCGGGACGCCCGAAAGATATGGCTACACCTTC.

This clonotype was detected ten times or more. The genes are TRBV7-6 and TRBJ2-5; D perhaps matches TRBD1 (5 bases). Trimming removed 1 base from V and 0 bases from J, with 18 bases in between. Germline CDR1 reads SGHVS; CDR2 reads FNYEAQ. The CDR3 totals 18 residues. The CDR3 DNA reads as TGTGCCAGCAGCTTAGGAGACCCGACAGAATTGTACCAAGAGACCCAGTACTTC. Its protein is CASSLGDPTELYQETQYF.

The CDR3 DNA is TGTGCCAGCAGCTTGACAGGGCGCTATAACACTGAAGCTTTCTTT. It yields the protein CASSLTGRYNTEAFF. The chain combines TRBV11-2 with TRBJ1-1; 7 nucleotides agree with TRBD1. Germline V gives CDR1 SGHAT, CDR2 FQNNGV. The trim removed 3 bases at V and 2 bases at J, leaving 6 bases unmatched. The CDR3 sequence is 15 residues long.

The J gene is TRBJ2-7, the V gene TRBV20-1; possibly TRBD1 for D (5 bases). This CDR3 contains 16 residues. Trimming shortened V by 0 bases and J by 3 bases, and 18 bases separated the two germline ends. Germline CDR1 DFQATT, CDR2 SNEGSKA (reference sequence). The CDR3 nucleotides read TGCAGTGCTAGAGATGAGACAGTGCGTCTGGACTACGAGCAGTACTTC. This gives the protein CSARDETVRLDYEQYF.

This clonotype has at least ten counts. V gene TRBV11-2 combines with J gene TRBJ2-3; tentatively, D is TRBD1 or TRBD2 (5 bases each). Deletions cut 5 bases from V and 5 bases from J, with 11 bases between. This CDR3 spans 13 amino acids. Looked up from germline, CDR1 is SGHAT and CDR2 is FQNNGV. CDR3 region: CASSTGAKDTQYF. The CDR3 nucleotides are TGTGCCAGCAGCACCGGGGCCAAAGATACGCAGTATTTT.